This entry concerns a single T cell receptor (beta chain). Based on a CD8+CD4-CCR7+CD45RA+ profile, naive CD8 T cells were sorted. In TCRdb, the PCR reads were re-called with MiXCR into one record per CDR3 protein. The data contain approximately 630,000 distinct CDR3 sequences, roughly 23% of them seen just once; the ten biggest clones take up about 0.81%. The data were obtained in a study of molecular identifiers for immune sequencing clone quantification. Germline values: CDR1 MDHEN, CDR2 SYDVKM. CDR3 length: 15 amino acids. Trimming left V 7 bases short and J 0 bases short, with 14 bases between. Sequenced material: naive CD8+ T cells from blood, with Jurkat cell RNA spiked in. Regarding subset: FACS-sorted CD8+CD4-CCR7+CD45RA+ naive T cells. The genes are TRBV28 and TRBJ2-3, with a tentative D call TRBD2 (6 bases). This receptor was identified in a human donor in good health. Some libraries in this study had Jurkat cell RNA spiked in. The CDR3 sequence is CASNVLEGSTDTQYF. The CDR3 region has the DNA TGTGCCAGCAACGTGCTGGAGGGGAGCACAGATACGCAGTATTTT. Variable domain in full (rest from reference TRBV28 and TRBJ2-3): DVKVTQSSRYLVKRTGEKVFLECVQDMDHENMFWYRQDPGLGLRLIYFSYDVKMKEKGDIPEGYSVSREKKERFSLILESASTNQTSMYLCASNVLEGSTDTQYFGPGTRLTVL.